This T cell receptor (beta chain) stems from a study of T cell changes during pregnancy in multiple sclerosis. Relative to its sample, this clone is medium-sized. The length of the CDR3 is 15 residues. The V gene lost 3 bases and the J gene lost 4 bases, with 15 bases spanning the gap. CDR1 and CDR2 (germline): MDHEN, SYDVKM. Profiling relied on immunoSEQ multiplex PCR, and the TCRdb table lists in-frame clones only, not all of them. The sample shows roughly 59,000 clones, roughly 95% of them seen only once. This sequence joins TRBV28 and TRBJ1-1, with D tentatively TRBD1 (5 bases). The sequence derives from a female donor with multiple sclerosis, enrolled in a pregnancy study. The sequenced sample was CD4+ T cells from peripheral blood mononuclear cells, obtained before pregnancy. CDR3 sequence (DNA): TGTGCCAGCAGTTTGAAACCCGGGGGAAGCACTGAAGCTTTCTTT. Amino acids: CASSLKPGGSTEAFF.